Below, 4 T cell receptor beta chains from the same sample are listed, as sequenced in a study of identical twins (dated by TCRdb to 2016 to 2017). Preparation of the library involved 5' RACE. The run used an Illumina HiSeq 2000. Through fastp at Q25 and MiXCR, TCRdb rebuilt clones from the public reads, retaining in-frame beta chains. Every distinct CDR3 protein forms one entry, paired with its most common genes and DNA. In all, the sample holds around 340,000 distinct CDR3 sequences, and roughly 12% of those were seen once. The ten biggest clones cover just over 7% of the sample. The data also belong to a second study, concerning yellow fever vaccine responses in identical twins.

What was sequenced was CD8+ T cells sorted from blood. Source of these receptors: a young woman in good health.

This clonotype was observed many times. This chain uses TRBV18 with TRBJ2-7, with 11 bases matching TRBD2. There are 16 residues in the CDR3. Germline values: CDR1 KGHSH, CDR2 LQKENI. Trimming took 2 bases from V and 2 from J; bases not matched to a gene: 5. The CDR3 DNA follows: TGTGCCAGCTCACCAATCCCGGGACTAGCGGCCTACGAGCAGTACTTC. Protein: CASSPIPGLAAYEQYF. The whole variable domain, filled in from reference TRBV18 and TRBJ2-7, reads NAGVMQNPRHLVRRRGQEARLRCSPMKGHSHVYWYRQLPEEGLKFMVYLQKENIIDESGMPKERFSAEFPKEGPSILRIQQVVRGDSAAYFCASSPIPGLAAYEQYFGPGTRLTVT.

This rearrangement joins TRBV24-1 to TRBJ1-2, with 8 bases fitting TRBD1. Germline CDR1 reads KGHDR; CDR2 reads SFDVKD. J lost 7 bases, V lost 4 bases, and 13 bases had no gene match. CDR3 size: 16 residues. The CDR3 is CATSENTGGVVSGYTF. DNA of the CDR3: TGTGCCACCAGTGAAAATACAGGGGGGGTCGTGAGTGGCTACACCTTC.

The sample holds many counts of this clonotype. The CDR3 reads CASSKPGDRDPPSAYEQYV. The CDR3 DNA follows: TGTGCCAGCAGCAAACCCGGGGACAGGGACCCGCCTAGCGCCTACGAGCAGTACGTC. The chain joins TRBV21-1 to TRBJ2-7; the D segment call TRBD1 is taken from the table without a DNA check. TRBV21-1 is a known pseudogene. The CDR3 totals 19 residues.

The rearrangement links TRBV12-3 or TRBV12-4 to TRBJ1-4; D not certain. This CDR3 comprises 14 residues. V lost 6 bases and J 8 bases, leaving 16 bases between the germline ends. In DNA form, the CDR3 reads TGTGCCAGCAGGTCGGGCGGTCGATTGGAAAAACTGTTTTTT. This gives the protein CASRSGGRLEKLFF.